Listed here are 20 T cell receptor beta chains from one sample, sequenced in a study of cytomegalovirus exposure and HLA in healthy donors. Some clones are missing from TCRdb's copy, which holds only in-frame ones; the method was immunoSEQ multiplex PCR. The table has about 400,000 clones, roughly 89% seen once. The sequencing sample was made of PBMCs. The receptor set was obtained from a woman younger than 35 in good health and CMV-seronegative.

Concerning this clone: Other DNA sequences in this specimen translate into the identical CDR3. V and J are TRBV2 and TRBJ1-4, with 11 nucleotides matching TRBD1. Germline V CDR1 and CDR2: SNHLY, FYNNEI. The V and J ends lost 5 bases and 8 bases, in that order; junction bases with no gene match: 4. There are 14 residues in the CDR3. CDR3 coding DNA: TGTGCCAGCAGTCGGGACAGGGGGAACGAAAAACTGTTTTTT. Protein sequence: CASSRDRGNEKLFF.

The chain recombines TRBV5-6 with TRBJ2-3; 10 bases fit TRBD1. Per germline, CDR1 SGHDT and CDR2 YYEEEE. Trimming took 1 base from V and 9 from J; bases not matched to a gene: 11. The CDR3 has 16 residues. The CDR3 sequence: CASSLYGTGVFLTQYF. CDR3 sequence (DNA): TGTGCCAGCAGCTTGTATGGGACAGGGGTGTTTTTGACGCAGTATTTT.

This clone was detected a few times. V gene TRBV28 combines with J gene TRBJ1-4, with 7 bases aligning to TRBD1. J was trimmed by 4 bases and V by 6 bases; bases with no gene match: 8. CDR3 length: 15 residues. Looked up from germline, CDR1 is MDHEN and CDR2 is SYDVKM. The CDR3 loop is CASRRRGRDNEKLFF. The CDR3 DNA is TGTGCCAGCAGACGTAGGGGGCGCGATAATGAAAAACTGTTTTTT.

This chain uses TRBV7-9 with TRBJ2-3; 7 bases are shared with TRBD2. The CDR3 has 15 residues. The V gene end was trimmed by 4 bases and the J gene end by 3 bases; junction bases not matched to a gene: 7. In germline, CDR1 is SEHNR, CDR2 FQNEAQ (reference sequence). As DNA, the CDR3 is TGTGCCAGCAGCTACTTAGCGGGTACGACAGATACGCAGTATTTT. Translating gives CASSYLAGTTDTQYF.

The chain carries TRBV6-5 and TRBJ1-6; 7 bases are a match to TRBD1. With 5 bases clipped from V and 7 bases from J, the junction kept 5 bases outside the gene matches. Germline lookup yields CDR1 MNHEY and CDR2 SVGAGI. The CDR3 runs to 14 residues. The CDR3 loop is CASSRDSVNSPLHF. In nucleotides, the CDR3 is TGTGCCAGCAGTCGGGACAGCGTGAATTCACCCCTCCACTTT.

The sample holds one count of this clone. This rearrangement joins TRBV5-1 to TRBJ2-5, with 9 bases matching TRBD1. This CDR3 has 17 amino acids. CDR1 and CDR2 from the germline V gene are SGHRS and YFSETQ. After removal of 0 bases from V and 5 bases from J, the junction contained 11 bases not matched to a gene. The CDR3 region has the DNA TGCGCCAGCAGCTTGGATGGACAGGGGCGGAGGGGGGAGACCCAGTACTTC. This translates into CASSLDGQGRRGETQYF.

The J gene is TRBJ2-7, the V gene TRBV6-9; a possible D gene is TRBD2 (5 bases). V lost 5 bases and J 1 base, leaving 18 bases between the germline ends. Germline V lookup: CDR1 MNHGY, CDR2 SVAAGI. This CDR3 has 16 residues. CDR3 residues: CASSNIPAGRSYEQYF. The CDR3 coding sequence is TGTGCCAGCAGTAATATTCCGGCGGGTCGATCCTACGAGCAGTACTTC.

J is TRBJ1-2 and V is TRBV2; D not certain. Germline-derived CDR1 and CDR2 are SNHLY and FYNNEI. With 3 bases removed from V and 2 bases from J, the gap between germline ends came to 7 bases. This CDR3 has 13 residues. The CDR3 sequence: CASSDSGNYGYTF. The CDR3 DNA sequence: TGTGCCAGCAGTGATTCGGGAAACTATGGCTACACCTTC.

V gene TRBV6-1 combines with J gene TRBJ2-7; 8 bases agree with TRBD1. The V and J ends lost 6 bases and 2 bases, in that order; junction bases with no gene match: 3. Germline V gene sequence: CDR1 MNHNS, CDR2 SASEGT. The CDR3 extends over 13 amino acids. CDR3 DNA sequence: TGTGCCAGCAGCCCAGGGGGCCCCTACGAGCAGTACTTC. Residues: CASSPGGPYEQYF.

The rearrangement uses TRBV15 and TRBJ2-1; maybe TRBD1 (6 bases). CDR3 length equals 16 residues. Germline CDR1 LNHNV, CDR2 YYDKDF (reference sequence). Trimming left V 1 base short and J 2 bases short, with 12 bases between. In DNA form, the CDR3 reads TGTGCCACCAGCAGAGGAAGTAAGGGGGCCTACAATGAGCAGTTCTTC. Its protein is CATSRGSKGAYNEQFF.

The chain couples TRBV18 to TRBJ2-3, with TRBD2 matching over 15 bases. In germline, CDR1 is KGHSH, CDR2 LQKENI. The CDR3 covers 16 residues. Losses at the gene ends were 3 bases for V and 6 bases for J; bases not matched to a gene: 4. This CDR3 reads CASSPGLAGGGDTQYF. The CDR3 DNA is TGTGCCAGCTCACCGGGACTAGCGGGAGGAGGGGATACGCAGTATTTT.

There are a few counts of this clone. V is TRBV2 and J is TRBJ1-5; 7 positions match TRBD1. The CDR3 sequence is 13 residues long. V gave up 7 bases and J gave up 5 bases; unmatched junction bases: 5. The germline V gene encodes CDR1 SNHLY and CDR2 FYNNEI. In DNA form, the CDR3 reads TGTGCCAGCAATACAGGGGATCATCAGCCCCAGCATTTT. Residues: CASNTGDHQPQHF.

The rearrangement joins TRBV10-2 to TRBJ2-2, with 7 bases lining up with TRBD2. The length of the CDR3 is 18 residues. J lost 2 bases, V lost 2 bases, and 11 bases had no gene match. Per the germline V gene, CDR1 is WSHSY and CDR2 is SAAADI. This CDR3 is CASSEIRPQGLNTGELFF. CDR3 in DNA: TGCGCCAGCAGTGAGATAAGGCCGCAGGGACTAAACACCGGGGAGCTGTTTTTT.

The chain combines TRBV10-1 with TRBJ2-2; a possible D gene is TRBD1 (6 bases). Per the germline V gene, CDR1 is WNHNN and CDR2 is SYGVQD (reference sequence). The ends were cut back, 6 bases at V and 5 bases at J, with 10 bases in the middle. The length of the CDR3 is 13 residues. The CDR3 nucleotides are TGCGCCAGCAGCCGGACAGTGACCGGGGAGCTGTTTTTT. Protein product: CASSRTVTGELFF.

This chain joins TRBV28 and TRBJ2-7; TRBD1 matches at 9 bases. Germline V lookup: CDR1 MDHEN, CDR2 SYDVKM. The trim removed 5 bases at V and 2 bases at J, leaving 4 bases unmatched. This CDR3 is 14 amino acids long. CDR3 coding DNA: TGTGCCAGCAGTACGGGACAGGGACCCTACGAGCAGTACTTC. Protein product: CASSTGQGPYEQYF.

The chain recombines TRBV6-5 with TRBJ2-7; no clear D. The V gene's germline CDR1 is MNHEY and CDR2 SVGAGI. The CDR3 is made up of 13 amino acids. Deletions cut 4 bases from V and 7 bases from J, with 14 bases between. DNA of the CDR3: TGTGCCAGCAGTTCTCTGACACTTCAAGAGCAGTACTTC. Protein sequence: CASSSLTLQEQYF.

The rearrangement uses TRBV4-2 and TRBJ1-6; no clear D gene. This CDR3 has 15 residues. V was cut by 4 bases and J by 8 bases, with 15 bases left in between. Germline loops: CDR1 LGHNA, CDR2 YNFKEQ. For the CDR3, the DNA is TGTGCCAGCAGCCGTCGTCGAGGCGAGGATTCACCCCTCCACTTT. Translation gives CASSRRRGEDSPLHF.

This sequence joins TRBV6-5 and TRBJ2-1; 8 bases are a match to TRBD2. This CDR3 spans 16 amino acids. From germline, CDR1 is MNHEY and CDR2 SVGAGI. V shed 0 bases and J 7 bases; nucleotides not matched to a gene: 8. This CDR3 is CASSYSRLAGGNEQFF. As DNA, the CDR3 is TGTGCCAGCAGTTACTCGAGGCTAGCGGGTGGAAATGAGCAGTTCTTC.

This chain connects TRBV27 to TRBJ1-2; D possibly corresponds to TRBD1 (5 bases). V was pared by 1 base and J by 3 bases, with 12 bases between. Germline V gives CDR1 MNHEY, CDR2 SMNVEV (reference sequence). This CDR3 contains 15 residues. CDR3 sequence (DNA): TGTGCCAGCAGTTTATACAAGGGGTACGACTATGGCTACACCTTC. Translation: CASSLYKGYDYGYTF.

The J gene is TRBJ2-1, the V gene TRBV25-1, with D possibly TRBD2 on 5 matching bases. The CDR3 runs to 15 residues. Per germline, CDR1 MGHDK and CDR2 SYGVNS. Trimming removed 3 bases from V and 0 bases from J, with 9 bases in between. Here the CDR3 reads CASSDTRSSYNEQFF. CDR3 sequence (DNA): TGTGCCAGCAGTGATACTAGGAGCTCCTACAATGAGCAGTTCTTC.